Below are 18 T cell receptor beta chains sequenced from a single sample in a study of shared clonotypes between healthy human individuals. Profiling relied on immunoSEQ multiplex PCR, and the TCRdb table lists in-frame clones only, not all of them. The sample holds hundreds of thousands of clones, about 96% seen once. CD45RO negativity and positive selection for CCR7 defined naive CD8 cells, a population that excluded terminally differentiated effector memory CD45RA+ cells. What was sequenced was naive CD8+ T cells sorted from blood. The source is a woman in her 30s in good health.

V is TRBV7-3 and J is TRBJ2-6, with TRBD1 matching over 11 bases. The CDR3 sequence is 19 residues long. Trimming took 5 bases from V and 0 from J; bases not matched to a gene: 9. Germline loops: CDR1 SGHTA, CDR2 FQGTGA. The CDR3 region is CASSQPGGTGGSGANVLTF. DNA for the CDR3: TGTGCCAGCAGCCAACCCGGAGGGACAGGGGGCTCTGGGGCCAACGTCCTGACTTTC.

The chain has TRBV4-1 and TRBJ2-7, with TRBD2 matching 12 bases. The CDR3 loop spans 16 amino acids. V shed 1 base and J 5 bases; nucleotides not matched to a gene: 6. From germline, CDR1 is MGHRA and CDR2 YSYEKL. The CDR3 protein is CASSQGALAGGHEQYF. CDR3 sequence (DNA): TGCGCCAGCAGCCAAGGGGCACTAGCGGGAGGTCACGAGCAGTACTTC.

The chain links TRBV28 to TRBJ2-3; unclear D gene. V gave up 2 bases and J gave up 1 base, with 7 bases separating them. The CDR3 runs 14 residues. Germline CDR1 reads MDHEN; CDR2 reads SYDVKM. CDR3 residues: CASSLSVRTDTQYF. CDR3 in DNA: TGTGCCAGCAGTTTAAGTGTTCGCACAGATACGCAGTATTTT.

In DNA form, the CDR3 reads TGTGCCAGCAGCTACCGGGACAGGGGGCTGGAGACCCAGTACTTC. Amino acids: CASSYRDRGLETQYF. This sequence joins TRBV13 and TRBJ2-5; TRBD1 agrees at 12 bases. The CDR3 extends over 15 amino acids. Per the germline V gene, CDR1 is PRHDT and CDR2 is FYEKMQ (reference sequence). V lost 4 bases to trimming and J lost 5 bases; unmatched junction nucleotides: 5.

The chain is built from TRBV5-1 and TRBJ1-1, with TRBD1 as a possible D gene (5 bases). The CDR3 spans 14 residues. The germline V gene has CDR1 SGHRS and CDR2 YFSETQ. Trimming pared 3 bases from V and 7 bases from J, leaving 16 bases between. The CDR3 loop reads CASSSYDSLLEAFF. CDR3 nucleotide sequence: TGCGCCAGCAGCTCATACGACAGCCTACTTGAAGCTTTCTTT. Full variable domain (missing parts from reference TRBV5-1 and TRBJ1-1): KAGVTQTPRYLIKTRGQQVTLSCSPISGHRSVSWYQQTPGQGLQFLFEYFSETQRNKGNFPGRFSGRQFSNSRSEMNVSTLELGDSALYLCASSSYDSLLEAFFGQGTRLTVV.

The genes are TRBV10-1 and TRBJ2-1; D ambiguous. CDR1 WNHNN and CDR2 SYGVQD come from the germline V gene (reference sequence). V was cut by 2 bases and J by 4 bases, with 9 bases left in between. The CDR3 sequence is 14 residues long. The CDR3, as DNA: TGCGCCAGCAGTGAGGACAATTTGTACAATGAGCAGTTCTTC. This sequence encodes CASSEDNLYNEQFF.

The CDR3 DNA is TGTGCCAGCGGGACGGGACTCAATTCCCCCGAGCAGTACTTC. This gives the protein CASGTGLNSPEQYF. J is TRBJ2-7 and V is TRBV9; the D gene is possibly TRBD2 (6 bases). The CDR3 runs to 14 residues. Per the germline V gene, CDR1 is SGDLS and CDR2 is YYNGEE. V was clipped by 7 bases and J by 6 bases, with 20 bases between them.

The J gene is TRBJ2-7, the V gene TRBV5-1; a possible D gene is TRBD1 (6 bases). Trimming took 4 bases from V and 3 from J, leaving 8 bases between them. The CDR3 has 12 amino acids. CDR1 and CDR2 (germline): SGHRS, YFSETQ. CDR3: CASSRTVYEQYF. The CDR3 region has the DNA TGCGCCAGCAGCCGGACAGTCTACGAGCAGTACTTC.

Regarding this clone: Other DNA sequences from this sample encode an identical CDR3 as well. The rearrangement uses TRBV27 and TRBJ2-7; 11 bases match TRBD1. This CDR3 is built from 14 residues. The J segment lost 3 bases and the V segment lost 5 bases, leaving 3 bases of the junction unmatched. Germline V lookup: CDR1 MNHEY, CDR2 SMNVEV (reference sequence). The chain's CDR3 is CASSPGTGGYEQYF. The CDR3 nucleotides read TGTGCCAGCAGTCCAGGGACAGGGGGCTACGAGCAGTACTTC.

J is TRBJ2-1 and V is TRBV7-9; 14 nucleotides align to TRBD2. The germline V gene has CDR1 SEHNR and CDR2 FQNEAQ (reference sequence). With 4 bases clipped from V and 5 bases from J, the junction kept 4 bases outside the gene matches. The CDR3 extends over 16 amino acids. The CDR3 DNA follows: TGTGCCAGCAGCTCGGGACTAGCGGGAGTCGACAATGAGCAGTTCTTC. This codes for CASSSGLAGVDNEQFF.

This clone was picked up one time. The J gene is TRBJ2-1, the V gene TRBV4-1, with 7 bases identical to TRBD2. V lost 1 base, J lost 4 bases, and 7 bases stayed unmatched. The CDR3 consists of 16 residues. The germline CDR1 and CDR2 sequences are MGHRA and YSYEKL. The CDR3 DNA is TGCGCCAGCAGCCAAGCACGGCGGGAGCCATACAATGAGCAGTTCTTC. Amino acids: CASSQARREPYNEQFF.

The chain combines TRBV28 with TRBJ2-3; 8 nucleotides align to TRBD2. This CDR3 contains 16 residues. The J segment lost 6 bases and the V segment lost 6 bases, leaving 14 bases of the junction unmatched. Looked up from germline, CDR1 is MDHEN and CDR2 is SYDVKM. The CDR3 loop reads CASSITSGGYWDTQYF. The CDR3 bases are TGTGCCAGCAGCATAACTAGCGGAGGCTATTGGGATACGCAGTATTTT.

V gene TRBV5-5 combines with J gene TRBJ2-7; a possible D gene is TRBD1 (8 bases). With 3 bases removed from V and 2 bases from J, the gap between germline ends came to 12 bases. Germline-derived CDR1 and CDR2 are SGHKS and YYEKEE (reference sequence). The CDR3 runs 14 residues. The CDR3 nucleotides are TGTGCCAGCAGCTACAGGGGGGGCCCCTACGAGCAGTACTTC. The encoded protein is CASSYRGGPYEQYF.

The count of this clone is one. V is TRBV28 and J is TRBJ2-6, with 9 nucleotides matching TRBD2. The CDR3 covers 18 residues. Germline values: CDR1 MDHEN, CDR2 SYDVKM. Trimming at V came to 7 bases and at J to 0 bases, leaving 10 bases not matched to a gene. The CDR3 region is CASISRLAAFSGANVLTF. For the CDR3, the DNA is TGTGCCAGCATCTCGAGACTAGCGGCATTCTCTGGGGCCAACGTCCTGACTTTC.

V usage is TRBV7-9 and J usage is TRBJ2-1; the D is unclear. The CDR3 loop spans 10 amino acids. V was clipped by 8 bases and J by 10 bases, with 9 bases between them. CDR1 and CDR2 from the germline V gene are SEHNR and FQNEAQ (reference sequence). CDR3 amino acids: CASGTGEQFF. DNA of the CDR3: TGTGCCAGCGGAACCGGGGAGCAGTTCTTC.

This clone was recorded only once. The V call is TRBV28, the J call TRBJ1-2, with no clear D. V shed 7 bases and J shed 0 bases, with 6 bases lying between them. The CDR3 spans 12 residues. Germline V gene sequence: CDR1 MDHEN, CDR2 SYDVKM. CDR3 DNA sequence: TGTGCCAGCATGGGAGCTAACTATGGCTACACCTTC. Encoded protein: CASMGANYGYTF.

The chain couples TRBV7-6 to TRBJ2-3; no reliable D call. V dropped 1 base and J dropped 2 bases, with 13 bases sitting between them. The CDR3 runs to 16 residues. The germline CDR1 and CDR2 sequences are SGHVS and FNYEAQ. CDR3 sequence (DNA): TGTGCCAGCAGCTTAGTGTCGGCGCGGCTCACAGATACGCAGTATTTT. Amino acids: CASSLVSARLTDTQYF.

The chain recombines TRBV6-1 with TRBJ1-2; 11 positions match TRBD1. CDR3 length: 16 residues. Trimming removed 3 bases from V and 8 bases from J; junction bases left unmatched: 11. Germline CDR1 and CDR2: MNHNS and SASEGT. CDR3 amino acids: CASSDKLPGQGDGYTF. CDR3 DNA: TGTGCCAGCAGTGATAAATTGCCGGGACAGGGGGACGGCTACACCTTC.